The 12 T cell receptor beta chains listed next were all sequenced from one sample in a study of T cells in Graves' hyperthyroidism and ophthalmopathy. Researchers took RNA transcripts and amplified the TCR beta CDR3 regions from them. TCR CDR3 regions were first amplified by RT-PCR with HTBI primers. TCRdb called the multiplex PCR reads again in MiXCR, with one record for every CDR3 protein. This sample has over 650,000 distinct CDR3 sequences; roughly 17% occur once, and the top ten carry around 7.7%. The source material was blood. The receptor source for this set is a man younger than 30 with Graves' hyperthyroidism.

This clonotype has only a few counts. The chain couples TRBV7-9 to TRBJ2-1; D is possibly TRBD1 or TRBD2 (6 bases each). This CDR3 has 15 residues. Trimming removed 1 base from V and 6 bases from J, with 13 bases in between. Germline values: CDR1 SEHNR, CDR2 FQNEAQ (reference sequence). CDR3 in DNA: TGTGCCAGCAGCTTAGTGGGGGGCCCCTCCAATGAGCAGTTCTTC. Its protein product is CASSLVGGPSNEQFF.

The chain recombines TRBV20-1 with TRBJ2-1; D is tentatively TRBD1 or TRBD2 (5 bases each). V shed 1 base and J shed 7 bases, with 8 bases lying between them. The CDR3 is 12 residues long. In germline, CDR1 is DFQATT, CDR2 SNEGSKA (reference sequence). This chain's CDR3 is CSARVGVNEQFF. In DNA, the CDR3 is TGCAGTGCTAGAGTGGGGGTGAATGAGCAGTTCTTC.

This clonotype was observed a few times. J is TRBJ1-1 and V is TRBV27; weak D call: TRBD1 (6 bases). Between the trimmed V and J ends, which lost 1 base and 3 bases, there was a span of 18 bases. Germline loops: CDR1 MNHEY, CDR2 SMNVEV (reference sequence). This CDR3 has 17 residues. DNA for the CDR3: TGTGCCAGCAGTTTATTGGGGGCCTCCCACGTGGACACTGAAGCTTTCTTT. Encoded protein: CASSLLGASHVDTEAFF.

V is TRBV29-1 and J is TRBJ1-1; possible D gene TRBD1, 5 bases. From germline, CDR1 is SQVTM and CDR2 ANQGSEA. V lost 4 bases to trimming and J lost 1 base, with 10 bases between them. This CDR3 is 13 amino acids long. The DNA for the CDR3 is TGCAGCGTTGCGGGGGGGGAGAACACTGAAGCTTTCTTT. This sequence encodes CSVAGGENTEAFF.

This clonotype was observed many times. V is TRBV6-2 or TRBV6-3 and J is TRBJ2-5, with 9 bases lining up with TRBD1. Germline assignment: CDR1 MNHEY and CDR2 SVGEGT. The CDR3 spans 13 residues. V lost 10 bases and J lost 2; bases outside the gene matches: 5. CDR3 in DNA: TGTGCCACTAAAGGACAGGGGCAAGAGACCCAGTACTTC. Protein product: CATKGQGQETQYF.

In its sample, this clonotype was seen once. With a much larger clone just one base away, this may be a read error. The J gene is TRBJ1-4, the V gene TRBV12-3 or TRBV12-4, with D possibly matching TRBD1 (5 bases). The CDR3 covers 13 residues. CDR3 in amino acids: CASSRFDSEELFF. CDR3 sequence (DNA): TGTGCCAGCAGTCGTTTCGACAGTGAAGAACTGTTTTTT.

This clonotype was seen a handful of times. The chain has TRBV10-3 and TRBJ1-1; the D is unclear. This CDR3 comprises 14 residues. V lost 0 bases to trimming and J lost 5 bases, with 10 bases between them. Germline V lookup: CDR1 ENHRY, CDR2 SYGVKD. CDR3 coding DNA: TGTGCCATCAGTGAGTCATGGGAAAGGACTGAAGCTTTCTTT. Translating it yields CAISESWERTEAFF.

This clonotype came up many times. This rearrangement joins TRBV15 to TRBJ1-2; D not certain. This CDR3 is built from 16 residues. Trimming took off 0 bases at V and 7 bases at J, with 18 bases between the two ends. Germline V lookup: CDR1 LNHNV, CDR2 YYDKDF (reference sequence). The CDR3: CATSREGRPSVVGYTF. CDR3 coding DNA: TGTGCCACCAGCAGAGAGGGCAGGCCGTCTGTTGTTGGCTACACCTTC.

The chain combines TRBV7-9 with TRBJ1-6; D is unclear. The CDR3 runs 17 residues. V dropped 1 base and J dropped 0 bases, with 10 bases sitting between them. Germline lookup yields CDR1 SEHNR and CDR2 FQNEAQ (reference sequence). The CDR3 DNA follows: TGTGCCAGCAGCTTAGGAGCCGGTAGCTCCTATAATTCACCCCTCCACTTT. It is translated as CASSLGAGSSYNSPLHF.

A few counts support this clonotype. The chain combines TRBV30 with TRBJ2-7; 7 bases agree with TRBD1. The V gene's germline CDR1 is GTSNPN and CDR2 SVGIG (reference sequence). The CDR3 has 11 amino acids. Trimming at V came to 8 bases and at J to 11 bases, leaving 12 bases not matched to a gene. The CDR3 DNA follows: TGTGCCGGAAGACAGGGTCTTGGAGAGTACTTC. It encodes CAGRQGLGEYF.

The rearrangement links TRBV4-3 to TRBJ2-7, with 10 bases fitting TRBD1. The germline V gene has CDR1 LGHNA and CDR2 YSLEER. Germline trimming cut 2 bases from V and 5 bases from J; bases unmatched to any gene: 6. This CDR3 comprises 15 residues. CDR3 DNA: TGCGCCAGCAGCCAAAAGGGACAGGGGTTCGACGAGCAGTACTTC. Its protein product is CASSQKGQGFDEQYF.

This clonotype was counted only a few times. The V and J genes are TRBV5-1 and TRBJ1-4; D perhaps matches TRBD1 (5 bases). Germline V CDR1 and CDR2: SGHRS, YFSETQ. The CDR3 runs to 15 residues. V lost 3 bases and J lost 8, with 17 bases in between. Here the CDR3 reads CASSSPGRRGEKLFF. CDR3 in DNA: TGCGCCAGCAGCTCGCCGGGACGCCGGGGAGAAAAACTGTTTTTT.